The next 29 T cell receptor beta chains were all read from a single sample in a study of regulatory T cells in long-lasting Graves disease (dated by TCRdb to the early 2020s). Receptors were amplified or captured by multiplex PCR. The sequencer listed for this sample is Illumina HiSeq 4000. TCR beta libraries were built with iRepertoire HTBI primers and Arm-PCR amplification of CDR3 regions. TCRdb trimmed the raw reads at Q25, called clones with MiXCR and kept productive beta chains. Rows merge per CDR3 protein into single entries with the most common DNA and genes. The sample contains 550,000 to 700,000 distinct CDR3 sequences, about 16% of them found a single time. The top ten clones comprise around 12% of the sample. This specimen's time point label, interpreted: newly diagnosed GD, antithyroid drugs for less than 3 months. For both TCR sequencing and RNA sequencing, RNA was extracted from PBMCs in TRIzol.

These data were likewise used in another study, on T cells in Graves' hyperthyroidism and ophthalmopathy.

Source: peripheral blood mononuclear cells (PBMCs), taken at new diagnosis, from a patient treated with antithyroid drugs. These receptors were obtained from a man aged 18 to 30 with Graves disease. Donor details come from another sample of the same person, matched by shared clones.

This clonotype was counted at least ten times. This chain links TRBV6-1 with TRBJ2-3; 9 nucleotides line up with TRBD2. Germline V gene lookup returns CDR1 MNHNS and CDR2 SASEGT. Germline trimming cut 6 bases from V and 6 bases from J; bases unmatched to any gene: 10. CDR3 size: 15 residues. CDR3 loop: CASSRGLASLDTQYF. CDR3 DNA sequence: TGTGCCAGCAGCCGCGGACTAGCGAGCCTGGATACGCAGTATTTT.

This clonotype was detected many times. The V call is TRBV7-9, the J call TRBJ2-1, with D perhaps matching TRBD1 (5 bases). The CDR3 runs to 13 residues. Trimming removed 4 bases at V and 7 bases at J, with 11 bases between. The germline V gene encodes CDR1 SEHNR and CDR2 FQNEAQ (reference sequence). This chain's CDR3 is CASSYTGRNEQFF. The CDR3 nucleotides are TGTGCCAGCAGCTACACAGGTAGGAATGAGCAGTTCTTC.

This chain links TRBV7-2 with TRBJ2-7; 11 bases agree with TRBD2. The CDR3 has 15 amino acids. V trimming: 3 bases; J trimming: 3 bases; junction bases outside the gene matches: 4. The V gene's germline CDR1 is SGHTA and CDR2 FQGNSA. CDR3 nucleotide sequence: TGTGCCAGCAGCTTTTCGCTAGCGGGGGGCTACGAGCAGTACTTC. Protein sequence: CASSFSLAGGYEQYF.

This clonotype was picked up many times. This sequence joins TRBV12-3 or TRBV12-4 and TRBJ2-7; D call uncertain. CDR3 length equals 14 residues. V gave up 4 bases and J gave up 2 bases, with 12 bases separating them. The CDR3 DNA follows: TGTGCCAGCAGTTCCACTATGTCGACCTACGAGCAGTACTTC. This codes for CASSSTMSTYEQYF.

This clonotype showed up many times. V gene TRBV12-3 or TRBV12-4 combines with J gene TRBJ2-1, with D perhaps matching TRBD1 or TRBD2 (5 bases each). This CDR3 spans 18 amino acids. V was trimmed by 5 bases and J by 8 bases, leaving 28 bases between them. CDR3 amino acids: CASSPTLPWGRTGDEQFF. As DNA, the CDR3 is TGTGCCAGCAGTCCAACCCTACCGTGGGGGAGAACTGGGGATGAGCAGTTCTTC.

The V call is TRBV12-3 or TRBV12-4, the J call TRBJ2-3; D is undetermined. Trimming removed 4 bases from V and 0 bases from J, with 14 bases in between. The CDR3 is 16 amino acids. As DNA, the CDR3 is TGTGCCAGCAGTTCCCCCCTGGGTCCTAGCACAGATACGCAGTATTTT. Protein: CASSSPLGPSTDTQYF.

Many counts were recorded for this clonotype. The chain recombines TRBV6-1 with TRBJ2-1; D ambiguous. The CDR3 is 13 residues long. Trimming shortened V by 2 bases and J by 5 bases, and 7 bases separated the two germline ends. CDR1 is MNHNS, CDR2 SASEGT, per germline. In nucleotides, the CDR3 is TGTGCCAGCAGTGAAATGTGGGACAATGAGCAGTTCTTC. Amino acids: CASSEMWDNEQFF.

This clonotype was recorded many times. The J gene is TRBJ2-1, the V gene TRBV12-3 or TRBV12-4; tentative D call: TRBD2 (6 bases). Trimming cost V 2 bases and J 3 bases, with 11 bases left between them. This CDR3 spans 15 amino acids. CDR3 residues: CASSLTRGDYNEQFF. CDR3 bases: TGTGCCAGCAGTTTAACGCGGGGAGACTACAATGAGCAGTTCTTC.

Ten or more counts support this clonotype. The chain combines TRBV20-1 with TRBJ2-1, with D uncertain. Germline V gene lookup returns CDR1 DFQATT and CDR2 SNEGSKA (reference sequence). V lost 1 base to trimming and J lost 0 bases, with 10 bases between them. The CDR3 is 15 residues long. CDR3 protein: CSARGPPSSYNEQFF. CDR3 DNA: TGCAGTGCTAGAGGGCCCCCATCCTCCTACAATGAGCAGTTCTTC.

Comments on this clonotype: With a much larger clone just one base away, this may be a read error. The rearrangement joins TRBV29-1 to TRBJ2-3; D remains ambiguous. Judging by the DNA end, TRBJ2-7 fits better; the J call may be wrong. Per the germline V gene, CDR1 is SQVTM and CDR2 is ANQGSEA. There are 15 residues in the CDR3. CDR3 bases: TGCAGCGTCCGTATGTGGTCGTCCGGATTGGGCAAGCAGTACTTC. Translation gives CSVRMWSSGLGKQYF.

V and J are TRBV30 and TRBJ1-4; D is uncertain. CDR1 GTSNPN and CDR2 SVGIG come from the germline V gene (reference sequence). The V and J ends lost 8 bases and 0 bases respectively, with 10 bases between them. The CDR3 has 13 amino acids. In nucleotides, the CDR3 is TGTGCCCGCAGAGGATCAACTAATGAAAAACTGTTTTTT. It translates to CARRGSTNEKLFF.

This clonotype was seen at least ten times. This chain links TRBV3-1 with TRBJ1-2, with D perhaps matching TRBD1 (5 bases). The germline V gene has CDR1 LGHDT and CDR2 YNNKEL (reference sequence). This CDR3 is built from 14 residues. Trimming cost V 4 bases and J 0 bases, with 9 bases left between them. This CDR3 is CASSLGEANYGYTF. CDR3 bases: TGTGCCAGCAGCCTGGGGGAGGCTAACTATGGCTACACCTTC.

This clonotype was detected a few times. This chain links TRBV20-1 with TRBJ2-7; no definite D call. Trimming pared 3 bases from V and 6 bases from J, leaving 6 bases between. In germline, CDR1 is DFQATT, CDR2 SNEGSKA (reference sequence). The CDR3 runs to 10 residues. CDR3 bases: TGCAGTGCTAGTCGTGCCGAGCAGTACTTC. Protein product: CSASRAEQYF.

The chain couples TRBV5-1 to TRBJ2-7; 7 nucleotides line up with TRBD1. Germline V CDR1 and CDR2: SGHRS, YFSETQ. The length of the CDR3 is 12 residues. The trim removed 8 bases at V and 3 bases at J, leaving 5 bases unmatched. DNA of the CDR3: TGCGCCAGAGGACGGGACAGCTACGAGCAGTACTTC. This sequence encodes CARGRDSYEQYF.

The chain has TRBV5-6 and TRBJ1-1; D gene unclear. This CDR3 region has 16 residues. The germline V and J ends were trimmed by 1 base and 5 bases, with 18 bases remaining between them. Germline V gene sequence: CDR1 SGHDT, CDR2 YYEEEE. The CDR3 region has the DNA TGTGCCAGCAGCTTGCCCGAGATTGGTAGAGGGACTGAAGCTTTCTTT. Residues: CASSLPEIGRGTEAFF.

The table lists this clonotype with many counts. The chain joins TRBV11-3 to TRBJ2-5; no clear D gene. This CDR3 spans 15 amino acids. The V gene lost 5 bases and the J gene lost 5 bases, with 18 bases spanning the gap. Germline V lookup: CDR1 SGHNT, CDR2 YENEEA. The CDR3 here is CASSPDLRARETQYF. CDR3 sequence (DNA): TGTGCCAGCAGCCCAGACCTAAGAGCTCGGGAGACCCAGTACTTC.

This clonotype appeared a few times. The chain uses TRBV3-1 and TRBJ1-2; D remains unclear. Germline V lookup: CDR1 LGHDT, CDR2 YNNKEL (reference sequence). The CDR3 length is 15 residues. V was trimmed by 0 bases and J by 4 bases, leaving 12 bases between them. This CDR3 is CASSQETAIGYGYTF. CDR3 in DNA: TGTGCCAGCAGCCAAGAAACAGCCATTGGCTATGGCTACACCTTC. The whole variable domain, remainder taken from reference TRBV3-1 and TRBJ1-2, is DTAVSQTPKYLVTQMGNDKSIKCEQNLGHDTMYWYKQDSKKFLKIMFSYNNKELIINETVPNRFSPKSPDKAHLNLHINSLELGDSAVYFCASSQETAIGYGYTFGSGTRLTVV.

Ten or more counts support this clonotype. The chain has TRBV28 and TRBJ1-1; D may be TRBD1 (6 bases). CDR1 and CDR2 from the germline V gene are MDHEN and SYDVKM. CDR3 length equals 15 residues. V dropped 5 bases and J dropped 0 bases, with 13 bases sitting between them. The CDR3, as DNA: TGTGCCAGCAGTCCCAGTAGGGACATGAACACTGAAGCTTTCTTT. Its protein product is CASSPSRDMNTEAFF.

The chain is built from TRBV20-1 and TRBJ1-3; 7 bases are a match to TRBD1. The V segment lost 6 bases and the J segment 0 bases; nucleotides outside the gene matches: 5. CDR3 size: 14 residues. Germline V gene data show CDR1 as DFQATT and CDR2 as SNEGSKA (reference sequence). CDR3 DNA: TGCAGTGCGAGACAGGGATTCTCTGGAAACACCATATATTTT. It yields the protein CSARQGFSGNTIYF.

This clonotype has a count of ten or more. The chain employs TRBV7-2 and TRBJ2-1; 8 bases agree with TRBD2. Germline-derived CDR1 and CDR2 are SGHTA and FQGNSA. Germline trimming cut 4 bases from V and 10 bases from J; bases unmatched to any gene: 3. The CDR3 is 12 residues long. CDR3 in amino acids: CASSYTSGEQFF. DNA of the CDR3: TGTGCCAGCAGCTACACTAGCGGCGAGCAGTTCTTC.

This clonotype was seen many times. The gene calls are TRBV3-1 and TRBJ2-2, with TRBD2 as a possible D gene (6 bases). This CDR3 has 17 residues. Looked up from germline, CDR1 is LGHDT and CDR2 is YNNKEL (reference sequence). V lost 4 bases and J 0 bases, leaving 15 bases between the germline ends. CDR3 in amino acids: CASSPPYGGANTGELFF. The DNA of the CDR3 is TGTGCCAGCAGCCCGCCTTACGGGGGAGCGAACACCGGGGAGCTGTTTTTT.

Worth noting for this clonotype: A read error may explain this, as a much larger clone is one base away. CDR3 amino acids: CASSSGLATDTQYF. Written as DNA, the CDR3 is TGCGCCAGCAGCTCCGGACTAGCCACAGATACGCAGTATTTT. The chain uses TRBV5-1 and TRBJ2-3; 8 nucleotides align to TRBD2. Germline values: CDR1 SGHRS, CDR2 YFSETQ. The CDR3 totals 14 residues. Unmatched junction bases numbered 2, after V lost 3 bases and J lost 2 bases.

The chain recombines TRBV6-4 with TRBJ1-6, with 7 positions matching TRBD1. The length of the CDR3 is 14 residues. The V and J ends lost 0 bases and 7 bases, in that order; junction bases with no gene match: 0. Germline V CDR1 and CDR2: MRHNA, SNTAGT. As DNA, the CDR3 is TGTGCCAGCAGTGACTCAGGGGGCAATTCACCCCTCCACTTT. Amino acid sequence: CASSDSGGNSPLHF.

The chain combines TRBV20-1 with TRBJ1-3; perhaps TRBD1 as D (5 bases). Germline V lookup: CDR1 DFQATT, CDR2 SNEGSKA (reference sequence). The CDR3 is 15 residues long. V was pared by 2 bases and J by 2 bases, with 13 bases between. CDR3 in amino acids: CSARPGKGTGNTIYF. In DNA form, the CDR3 reads TGCAGTGCTAGACCAGGGAAAGGAACTGGAAACACCATATATTTT.

The sample holds a few counts of this clonotype. This may be a read error: a much more frequent sequence differs by one nucleotide. This CDR3 is missing its conserved last phenylalanine or tryptophan, likely due to a read error. The rearrangement joins TRBV28 to TRBJ1-3, with no clear D. This CDR3 has 15 amino acids. V was shortened by 3 bases and J by 4 bases, with 13 bases between the two germline ends. Per the germline V gene, CDR1 is MDHEN and CDR2 is SYDVKM. The CDR3 spells CASSLVTSFGNTIYL. The DNA of the CDR3 is TGTGCCAGCAGTTTGGTGACATCTTTCGGAAACACCATATATCTT.

Many counts were recorded for this clonotype. V and J are TRBV20-1 and TRBJ1-2, with D possibly being TRBD1 (5 bases). Per germline, CDR1 DFQATT and CDR2 SNEGSKA (reference sequence). V lost 0 bases and J 4 bases, leaving 15 bases between the germline ends. This CDR3 has 15 residues. CDR3 protein: CSARDQRNGGYGYTF. As DNA, the CDR3 is TGCAGTGCTAGAGATCAGAGGAACGGGGGCTATGGCTACACCTTC.

In this sample, this clonotype turned up a few times. The chain has TRBV9 and TRBJ2-5; D is ambiguous. From germline, CDR1 is SGDLS and CDR2 YYNGEE. V lost 0 bases and J lost 1, with 7 bases in between. CDR3 length: 14 amino acids. CDR3 region: CASSVGYSQETQYF. The CDR3 DNA follows: TGTGCCAGCAGCGTAGGATACAGCCAAGAGACCCAGTACTTC.

The chain combines TRBV6-1 with TRBJ2-7, with 9 bases that match TRBD1. J lost 5 bases, V lost 4 bases, and 6 bases had no gene match. CDR1 and CDR2 (germline): MNHNS, SASEGT. The CDR3 runs 14 residues. CDR3 region: CASSGRDRVNEQYF. CDR3 coding DNA: TGTGCCAGCAGTGGCCGGGACAGGGTCAACGAGCAGTACTTC.

The chain has TRBV9 and TRBJ1-6; TRBD1 agrees at 7 bases. The germline V gene has CDR1 SGDLS and CDR2 YYNGEE. The length of the CDR3 is 14 residues. Trimming cost V 3 bases and J 7 bases; bases outside gene matches: 4. The CDR3 bases are TGTGCCAGCAGCGCACAGGGGTGGAATTCACCCCTCCACTTT. Its translation: CASSAQGWNSPLHF.